Each of the 13 T cell receptor beta chains below was sequenced from the same sample in a study of T cell responses to AZD1222 COVID-19 vaccine. Some clones are missing from TCRdb's copy, which holds only in-frame ones; the method was immunoSEQ multiplex PCR. This repertoire shows tens of thousands of clones, less than 85% found once; its top ten account for 20% to 30%. The specimen comprised peripheral blood, sampled on day 0 of AZD1222 vaccination. The receptor source for this set is an adult in good health.

J is TRBJ2-3 and V is TRBV5-1; TRBD2 agrees at 11 bases. Per germline, CDR1 SGHRS and CDR2 YFSETQ. CDR3 size: 16 residues. After removal of 4 bases from V and 3 bases from J, the junction contained 7 bases not matched to a gene. CDR3 in DNA: TGCGCCAGCAGCCCGCCGGGACTAGCGGAGACAGATACGCAGTATTTT. Translating gives CASSPPGLAETDTQYF.

The chain links TRBV29-1 to TRBJ1-2; D call uncertain. The length of the CDR3 is 12 residues. Trimming shortened V by 4 bases and J by 3 bases, and 9 bases separated the two germline ends. In germline, CDR1 is SQVTM, CDR2 ANQGSEA. The CDR3 is CSVVRSYYGYTF. The CDR3 DNA follows: TGCAGCGTTGTCCGAAGCTACTATGGCTACACCTTC.

This chain connects TRBV4-2 to TRBJ2-7, with TRBD2 identical over 8 bases. Germline V gives CDR1 LGHNA, CDR2 YNFKEQ. V lost 3 bases and J lost 3; bases outside the gene matches: 1. The CDR3 covers 13 residues. In nucleotides, the CDR3 is TGTGCCAGCAGCCAGGGGACTAGCTACGAGCAGTACTTC. Amino acid sequence: CASSQGTSYEQYF.

The gene calls are TRBV7-2 and TRBJ1-6; TRBD1 might be the D (6 bases). Trimming left V 0 bases short and J 5 bases short, with 11 bases between. The germline CDR1 and CDR2 sequences are SGHTA and FQGNSA. CDR3 length: 16 residues. CDR3 region: CASSLASGQNNSPLHF. The CDR3 DNA reads TGTGCCAGCAGCTTAGCTTCGGGACAAAATAATTCACCCCTCCACTTT.

The CDR3 sequence: CASSFGRGRENEQFF. The CDR3 nucleotides are TGCGCCAGCAGCTTCGGGAGGGGGAGGGAAAATGAGCAGTTCTTC. V is TRBV4-1 and J is TRBJ2-1, with 8 nucleotides matching TRBD2. V gave up 5 bases and J gave up 7 bases; unmatched junction bases: 10. CDR1 and CDR2 (germline): MGHRA, YSYEKL. The length of the CDR3 is 15 residues.

The table lists this clone with a few counts. The chain uses TRBV5-1 and TRBJ2-2; D possibly corresponds to TRBD2 (6 bases). The CDR3 length is 14 residues. Germline lookup yields CDR1 SGHRS and CDR2 YFSETQ. V lost 5 bases to trimming and J lost 0 bases, with 8 bases between them. CDR3 protein: CASRPSANTGELFF. The CDR3 region has the DNA TGCGCCAGCAGGCCTAGCGCGAACACCGGGGAGCTGTTTTTT. Filled out from reference TRBV5-1 and TRBJ2-2, the complete variable domain reads KAGVTQTPRYLIKTRGQQVTLSCSPISGHRSVSWYQQTPGQGLQFLFEYFSETQRNKGNFPGRFSGRQFSNSRSEMNVSTLELGDSALYLCASRPSANTGELFFGEGSRLTVL.

The V call is TRBV19, the J call TRBJ2-1; 12 bases fit TRBD2. The CDR3 spans 18 residues. The germline V gene encodes CDR1 LNHDA and CDR2 SQIVND (reference sequence). With V trimmed by 6 bases and J by 0 bases, 9 bases remained unmatched. The CDR3: CASRRGLAGASSYNEQFF. The CDR3 region has the DNA TGTGCCAGTAGGAGGGGACTAGCGGGCGCGAGCTCCTACAATGAGCAGTTCTTC.

The chain recombines TRBV11-2 with TRBJ2-3, with D uncertain. Per the germline V gene, CDR1 is SGHAT and CDR2 is FQNNGV. With 5 bases removed from V and 4 bases from J, the gap between germline ends came to 7 bases. This CDR3 spans 12 amino acids. The CDR3 region is CASSLLSDTQYF. In nucleotides, the CDR3 is TGTGCCAGCAGCCTCTTGTCAGATACGCAGTATTTT.

The V call is TRBV5-1, the J call TRBJ2-1, with D hard to call. The CDR3 is 14 amino acids. Germline loops: CDR1 SGHRS, CDR2 YFSETQ. Between the trimmed V and J ends, which lost 0 bases and 2 bases, there was a span of 6 bases. This CDR3 reads CASSLEVTYNEQFF. DNA of the CDR3: TGCGCCAGCAGCTTGGAGGTAACCTACAATGAGCAGTTCTTC.

The gene calls are TRBV5-4 and TRBJ2-7; 7 bases agree with TRBD1. J was trimmed by 2 bases and V by 4 bases; bases with no gene match: 3. The V gene's germline CDR1 is SGHNT and CDR2 YYREEE (reference sequence). CDR3 length: 13 amino acids. The CDR3 is CASSGTETYEQYF. CDR3 bases: TGTGCCAGCAGCGGGACAGAGACCTACGAGCAGTACTTC.

This chain joins TRBV28 and TRBJ2-7; perhaps TRBD2 as D (7 bases). The CDR3 covers 13 residues. Germline V gene sequence: CDR1 MDHEN, CDR2 SYDVKM. V lost 7 bases to trimming and J lost 4 bases, with 14 bases between them. In DNA form, the CDR3 reads TGTGCCAGCACCGAGCGGGACATTTACGAGCAGTACTTC. Residues: CASTERDIYEQYF.

This chain connects TRBV6-5 to TRBJ2-2; the D gene is possibly TRBD1 (5 bases). The V gene's germline CDR1 is MNHEY and CDR2 SVGAGI. The CDR3 runs 14 residues. Trimming took off 10 bases at V and 3 bases at J, with 15 bases between the two ends. CDR3 sequence (DNA): TGTGCCACCGACCGGCAGGGCGACACCGGGGAGCTGTTTTTT. It yields the protein CATDRQGDTGELFF.

The chain is built from TRBV27 and TRBJ2-7; 9 bases match TRBD2. The V and J ends lost 3 bases and 4 bases, in that order; junction bases with no gene match: 7. Germline V gene lookup returns CDR1 MNHEY and CDR2 SMNVEV (reference sequence). This CDR3 is built from 15 residues. The CDR3 loop is CASSLLVAGGYEQYF. The CDR3 nucleotides are TGTGCCAGCAGTTTGTTGGTGGCGGGGGGGTACGAGCAGTACTTC.